The T cell receptor beta chain under discussion was sequenced for a study of T cell responses to AZD1222 COVID-19 vaccine. Study as a whole: Second-dose recipients at about 4 or about 12 weeks were treated as one pooled group.

In the case of this clone: Antigen specificity is unknown.

V lost 0 bases and J 4 bases, leaving 12 bases between the germline ends. This CDR3 comprises 15 residues. Germline assignment: CDR1 SGHRS and CDR2 YFSETQ. Overall study results and limits: Receipt of two AZD1222 doses was followed by a rise in Spike-specific TCR breadth and depth. Among AZD1222 vaccinees, only six were seropositive at baseline.

Profiled with immunoSEQ multiplex PCR; TCRdb holds only in-frame clones, not every one. The data contain about 180,000 clones, approximately 86% of them singletons. The chain combines TRBV5-1 with TRBJ2-3; D is uncertain. The TCR originated in an adult in good health. Sequencing was performed on peripheral blood, taken on day 0 of AZD1222 vaccination. CDR3 amino acids: CASSLEGSAADTQYF. CDR3 sequence (DNA): TGCGCCAGCAGCTTGGAGGGCTCCGCGGCAGATACGCAGTATTTT.